Listed below are T cell receptor beta chains from one sample, sequenced in a study of T-cell memory formation after mild COVID-19. MiXCR, run by TCRdb on the 5' RACE reads, gives a single entry per CDR3 protein. Counted here are around 440,000 distinct CDR3 sequences, roughly 18% occurring once; the ten biggest clones make up roughly an eighth. The specimen sequenced was PBMCs or a T cell subset sorted from them (not recorded which). The source of these receptors is an adult woman who had mild COVID-19 (a few samples of this study predate the infection). Cell type and time point are not known. The CDR3 runs from the conserved cysteine through the conserved F or W. D genes are given only for firm matches.

>TRBV5-4|NA
CASSSSRGFPGRMNTEAFF
>TRBV29-1|TRBD2
CSVRARAGGPSNEQFF
>TRBV24-1|NA
CATRQGLGWDTEAFF
>TRBV6-2/TRBV6-3|NA
CATTRFNTGELFF
>TRBV4-3|NA
CASSQDVGYEQYF
>TRBV11-2|NA
CASSMGLDQETQYF
>TRBV6-2/TRBV6-3|NA
CASWGLEAFF
>TRBV3-1|NA
CASSQLQGAAEAFF
>TRBV7-9|NA
CASSLIQRELFF
>TRBV12-3/TRBV12-4|NA
CASSLGRLGKETQYF
>TRBV20-1|TRBD2
CSARDGLAGGNEQFF
>TRBV10-2|NA
CASSEQKGETQYF
>TRBV20-1|NA
CSALAKNIQYF
>TRBV28|TRBD2
CASRLASEQYF
>TRBV7-3|TRBD2
CASSLKSGRLSYNEQFF
>TRBV14|TRBD2
CASSQDLTSGRPLYF
>TRBV11-2|NA
CASSPRHRAVTEAFF
>TRBV7-9|NA
CASSSRRGSNTGELFF
>TRBV5-6|NA
CASNFAAQAKRDTIYF
>TRBV12-3/TRBV12-4|NA
CASSFLDSENTEAFF
>TRBV11-2|NA
CASSLVPGPVAEAFF
>TRBV28|NA
CASSFRGGHGYTF
>TRBV24-1|TRBD1
CATSEPGQGNYGYTF
>TRBV29-1|NA
CSVGGRAALPRETQYF
>TRBV7-8|NA
CASSLVMGAGNTIYF
>TRBV11-2|TRBD2
CASSAKLAGWTTGELFF
>TRBV7-3|TRBD2
CASSPTADGRKRSYNEQFF
>TRBV4-1|TRBD2
CASSQLTSGTYEQYF
>TRBV25-1|NA
CASSDIGDLINGYTF
>TRBV7-2|NA
CASSLKGGRWETQYF
>TRBV5-1|NA
CASTPDSGTDTQYF
>TRBV9|NA
CASSARGDERGQPQHF
>TRBV19|NA
CASRTDLGTEAFF